The table lists the clone carrying this TCR beta chain with many counts. Its antigen is undetermined. Study-level findings and limits: In terms of TCR gene usage, tumor memory CD4+ T cells clustered together with blood and lymph node memory CD4+ cells, as well as with lymph node naive CD4+ cells. The larger-cohort validation was restricted to a single TCR beta V-J rearrangement rather than whole repertoires. Greatest tumor Treg TCR overlap was with tumor naive CD4+ cells.

This CDR3 is built from 12 residues. Trimming cost V 2 bases and J 2 bases, with 3 bases left between them. Germline-derived CDR1 and CDR2 are SGHTA and FQGNSA. Cells sorted as Tregs were CD4+, CD25+ and CD127-/low. After constant-region reverse-primer amplification, full-length variable regions underwent semi-nested PCR with Nested Universal Primer A. TCRdb reanalysed the 5' RACE reads using MiXCR and keeps one entry per CDR3 protein. The sample lists 46,000 or so distinct CDR3 sequences, 22% seen once, with around 4.5% in the top ten. This sequence was found in a female donor with breast cancer. The chain links TRBV7-2 to TRBJ1-1; no clear D. Source material: Tregs sorted from a lymph node. The CDR3 is CASSLTNTEAFF. In nucleotides, the CDR3 is TGTGCCAGCAGCTTAACTAACACTGAAGCTTTCTTT.